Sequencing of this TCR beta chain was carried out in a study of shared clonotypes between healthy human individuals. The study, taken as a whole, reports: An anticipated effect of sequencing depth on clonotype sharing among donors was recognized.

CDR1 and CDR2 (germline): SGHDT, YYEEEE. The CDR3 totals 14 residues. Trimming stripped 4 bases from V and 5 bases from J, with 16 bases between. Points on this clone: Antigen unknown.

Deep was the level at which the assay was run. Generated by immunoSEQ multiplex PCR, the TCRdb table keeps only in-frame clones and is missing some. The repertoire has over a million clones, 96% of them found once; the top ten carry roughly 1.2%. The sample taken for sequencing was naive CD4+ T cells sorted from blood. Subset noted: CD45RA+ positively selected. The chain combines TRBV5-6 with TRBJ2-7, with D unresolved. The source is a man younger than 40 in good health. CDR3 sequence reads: CASSPKVYSHEQYF. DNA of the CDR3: TGTGCCAGCAGCCCCAAAGTGTACAGCCACGAGCAGTACTTC.